A selection of T cell receptor beta chains follows, all from one sample in a study of OX40 agonist ivuxolimab in advanced cancers. The method was immunoSEQ multiplex PCR; TCRdb's version includes in-frame clones alone and lacks a portion of them. The repertoire holds 50,000 to 65,000 clones, with around 83% as singletons. Source: CD4+ or CD8+ T cells sorted from blood, taken in a trial of the OX40 agonist ivuxolimab. These TCRs come from an adult with an advanced solid tumor such as melanoma, head and neck, liver or kidney cancer. Both conserved end residues are part of each CDR3. Each record gives: J gene, V gene, CDR3 protein.

J gene: TRBJ2-3
V gene: TRBV9
CDR3 protein: CASGAPSTDTQYF

J gene: TRBJ1-1
V gene: TRBV18
CDR3 protein: CASSLRSLNTEAFF

J gene: TRBJ2-7
V gene: TRBV19
CDR3 protein: CASRPRDRAYEQYF

J gene: TRBJ2-5
V gene: TRBV25-1
CDR3 protein: CASREPGTGETQYF

J gene: TRBJ2-6
V gene: TRBV28
CDR3 protein: CASRTTGDSGANVLTF

J gene: TRBJ1-5
V gene: TRBV6-6
CDR3 protein: CASTYMGDQPQHF

J gene: TRBJ2-5
V gene: TRBV7-6
CDR3 protein: CASSLVGTGQETQYF

J gene: TRBJ1-1
V gene: TRBV28
CDR3 protein: CASSPGQLNTEAFF

J gene: TRBJ2-1
V gene: TRBV27
CDR3 protein: CATTPLGGKVEQFF

J gene: TRBJ1-1
V gene: TRBV5-1
CDR3 protein: CASSPGQGTEAFF

J gene: TRBJ1-6
V gene: TRBV4-1
CDR3 protein: CASSQDLPGFTYNSPLHF

J gene: TRBJ2-3
V gene: TRBV30
CDR3 protein: CACSLLAGGPDTQYF

J gene: TRBJ2-2
V gene: TRBV15
CDR3 protein: CATSSAWGGELFF

J gene: TRBJ2-5
V gene: TRBV23-1
CDR3 protein: CASRCPGPVGTQYF

J gene: TRBJ2-5
V gene: TRBV28
CDR3 protein: CASRTGGAETQYF

J gene: TRBJ1-3
V gene: TRBV6-6
CDR3 protein: CASNRQSGNTIYF

J gene: TRBJ2-2
V gene: TRBV27
CDR3 protein: CASSFIAGTGELFF

J gene: TRBJ1-1
V gene: TRBV14
CDR3 protein: CASSQTTGTLKSAFF

J gene: TRBJ1-3
V gene: TRBV10-3
CDR3 protein: CAISGRDQGGNTIYF

J gene: TRBJ2-3
V gene: TRBV18
CDR3 protein: CASSLLAGGSTDTQYF

J gene: TRBJ1-2
V gene: TRBV29-1
CDR3 protein: CSVHPRTDGYTF

J gene: TRBJ2-7
V gene: TRBV29-1
CDR3 protein: CSVGQEYEQYF

J gene: TRBJ2-1
V gene: TRBV7-9
CDR3 protein: CASRQIAGSSYNEQFF

J gene: TRBJ1-2
V gene: TRBV6-1
CDR3 protein: CASSERREAGYTF

J gene: TRBJ1-4
V gene: TRBV5-6
CDR3 protein: CASSLGTGSNEKLFF

J gene: TRBJ2-7
V gene: TRBV5-1
CDR3 protein: CASSLDRRTYEQYF

J gene: TRBJ1-2
V gene: TRBV6-1
CDR3 protein: CASSIETGSNYGYTF

J gene: TRBJ2-7
V gene: TRBV28
CDR3 protein: CASSSGGQGAYEQYF

J gene: TRBJ2-2
V gene: TRBV28
CDR3 protein: CASSLSGTETNTGELFF

J gene: TRBJ2-5
V gene: TRBV6-6
CDR3 protein: CASSPLAGDTETQYF

J gene: TRBJ2-1
V gene: TRBV19
CDR3 protein: CASAGGSSYNEQFF

J gene: TRBJ2-7
V gene: TRBV28
CDR3 protein: CASSTGTRGYEQYF

J gene: TRBJ2-7
V gene: TRBV27
CDR3 protein: CASSLWGGAGGTYEQYF

J gene: TRBJ1-2
V gene: TRBV2
CDR3 protein: CASSEKRGAGPAGGYTF

J gene: TRBJ2-3
V gene: TRBV29-1
CDR3 protein: CSAGVPAGGPGTQYF

J gene: TRBJ2-7
V gene: TRBV19
CDR3 protein: CASSNPGTSGSYEQYF

J gene: TRBJ2-7
V gene: TRBV7-9
CDR3 protein: CASSPPGQGESEQYF

J gene: TRBJ2-7
V gene: TRBV7-8
CDR3 protein: CASTPRDSYYEQYF

J gene: TRBJ2-1
V gene: TRBV2
CDR3 protein: CASRDRGQGAYNEQFF

J gene: TRBJ1-5
V gene: TRBV10-3
CDR3 protein: CAIRKGQGAQPQHF

J gene: TRBJ2-7
V gene: TRBV21-1
CDR3 protein: CASSKPREGGRGFGEQYF

J gene: TRBJ1-1
V gene: TRBV28
CDR3 protein: CASITGGSGEAFF

J gene: TRBJ2-7
V gene: TRBV9
CDR3 protein: CASSPRTPRDGEQYF

J gene: TRBJ2-5
V gene: TRBV11-1
CDR3 protein: CASSLAGQRGETQYF

J gene: TRBJ2-1
V gene: TRBV6-5
CDR3 protein: CASSYNRLSYNEQFF

J gene: TRBJ1-1
V gene: TRBV6-1
CDR3 protein: CASSKNRDTEAFF

J gene: TRBJ2-2
V gene: TRBV5-5
CDR3 protein: CASSTGLARGTGELFF